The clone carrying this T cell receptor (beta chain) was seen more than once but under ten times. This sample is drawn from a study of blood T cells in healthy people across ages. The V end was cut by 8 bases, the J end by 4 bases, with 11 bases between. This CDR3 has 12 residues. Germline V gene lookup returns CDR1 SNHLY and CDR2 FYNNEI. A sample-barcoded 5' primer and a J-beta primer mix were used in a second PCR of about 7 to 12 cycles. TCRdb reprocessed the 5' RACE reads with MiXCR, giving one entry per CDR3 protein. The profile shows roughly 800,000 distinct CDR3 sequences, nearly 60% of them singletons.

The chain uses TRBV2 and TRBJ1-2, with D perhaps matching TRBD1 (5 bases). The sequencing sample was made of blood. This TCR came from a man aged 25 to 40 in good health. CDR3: CASSQASYGYTF. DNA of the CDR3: TGTGCCAGCTCACAGGCTAGCTATGGCTACACCTTC.